The source of this T cell receptor (beta chain) is a study of CD8+ T cells in alopecia areata. At the level of the study: Patients remained on tofacitinib for 6 to 18 months and then went 6 months without it.

Trimming at V came to 2 bases and at J to 5 bases, leaving 7 bases not matched to a gene. Germline V gene lookup returns CDR1 GTSNPN and CDR2 SVGIG (reference sequence). The CDR3 totals 14 residues. This clone was seen once. What it binds is unknown. Findings of the study overall: Significant decreases in scalp clonality and expanded CD8+ clones followed tofacitinib treatment.

Stated treatment: oral pan-JAK inhibitor, 5-10 mg twice daily. As the sequencing template, cDNA was produced by extracting RNA and reverse transcribing it. Assay: immunoSEQ multiplex PCR; the TCRdb copy retains only in-frame clones and omits some. The sample shows about 220,000 clones, around 57% of them seen only once. The sequences come from CD4+ T cells sorted from blood, collected at week 4, from a patient treated with tofacitinib. The chain is built from TRBV30 and TRBJ1-1; 8 bases map to TRBD1. This clonotype was sampled from a human donor with alopecia areata. The CDR3: CAWSRWQGATEAFF. Here the CDR3 DNA reads TGTGCCTGGAGTCGGTGGCAGGGGGCGACTGAAGCTTTCTTT.